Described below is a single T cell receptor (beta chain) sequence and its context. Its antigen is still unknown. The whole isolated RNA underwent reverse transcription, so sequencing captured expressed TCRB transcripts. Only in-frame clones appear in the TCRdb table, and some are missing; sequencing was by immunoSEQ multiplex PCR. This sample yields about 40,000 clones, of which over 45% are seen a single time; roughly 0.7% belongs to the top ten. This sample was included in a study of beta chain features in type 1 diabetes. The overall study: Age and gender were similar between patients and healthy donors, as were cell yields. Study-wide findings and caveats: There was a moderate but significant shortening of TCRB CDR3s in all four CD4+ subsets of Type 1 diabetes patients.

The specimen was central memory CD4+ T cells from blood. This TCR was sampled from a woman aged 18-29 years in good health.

CDR3 nucleotide sequence: TGTGCCAGCAGCCCGACCTGGGGGAGGTCAGACGAGCAGTACTTC. The encoded protein is CASSPTWGRSDEQYF. The J gene is TRBJ2-7, the V gene TRBV7-9; TRBD2 might be the D (6 bases). This CDR3 is 15 amino acids long. Trimming cost V 5 bases and J 5 bases, with 19 bases left between them. Germline V gene lookup returns CDR1 SEHNR and CDR2 FQNEAQ (reference sequence).